The 27 T cell receptor beta chains in this list originate from one sample, sequenced in a study of cytomegalovirus exposure and HLA in healthy donors. Researchers ran the PCR with 60 Vbeta and 13 Jbeta primers. Only in-frame clones appear in the TCRdb table, and some are missing; sequencing was by immunoSEQ multiplex PCR. The sample contains 120,000 to 150,000 clones, approximately 81% of which appear only once. The specimen sequenced was PBMCs. These receptors were taken from a boy between 2 and 10 years old in good health and CMV-seronegative.

V is TRBV5-4 and J is TRBJ2-5, with 11 bases lining up with TRBD2. CDR1 and CDR2 (germline): SGHNT, YYREEE (reference sequence). V trimming: 4 bases; J trimming: 3 bases; junction bases outside the gene matches: 5. CDR3 length: 15 residues. The CDR3 loop reads CASSAGLADKETQYF. In DNA, the CDR3 is TGTGCCAGCAGCGCGGGACTAGCGGATAAAGAGACCCAGTACTTC.

The chain employs TRBV2 and TRBJ2-4, with TRBD2 identical over 8 bases. The germline CDR1 and CDR2 sequences are SNHLY and FYNNEI. CDR3 length: 16 amino acids. The V and J ends lost 5 bases and 1 base, in that order; junction bases with no gene match: 7. The CDR3 is CASSRARGAAKNIQYF. Written as DNA, the CDR3 is TGTGCCAGCAGTCGAGCGCGGGGGGCGGCCAAAAACATTCAGTACTTC.

The chain carries TRBV28 and TRBJ1-2; D gene ambiguous. CDR1 is MDHEN and CDR2 is SYDVKM in the germline V gene. Trimming stripped 2 bases from V and 7 bases from J, with 14 bases between. CDR3 length equals 14 residues. This CDR3 reads CASSLAEGLFGYTF. The DNA for the CDR3 is TGTGCCAGCAGTTTAGCGGAGGGTTTATTTGGCTACACCTTC.

The rearrangement links TRBV5-1 to TRBJ2-5; 14 nucleotides match TRBD2. The J call may be faulty, since TRBJ2-7 better matches the DNA end. Germline CDR1 is SGHRS and CDR2 is YFSETQ. The CDR3 is 17 residues long. CDR3 in amino acids: CASSLGLAGGTLGEQYF. The CDR3 DNA follows: TGCGCCAGCAGCTTAGGACTAGCGGGAGGCACTTTGGGCGAGCAGTACTTC.

This clone occurred once. The chain couples TRBV28 to TRBJ2-7; 7 bases are shared with TRBD2. Germline CDR1 reads MDHEN; CDR2 reads SYDVKM. The CDR3 is 14 residues long. With 5 bases clipped from V and 4 bases from J, the junction kept 8 bases outside the gene matches. The CDR3 DNA reads as TGTGCCAGCAGTAGGGCGGGAGTTTGGTACGAGCAGTACTTC. Its protein product is CASSRAGVWYEQYF.

The V gene is TRBV6-1, the J gene TRBJ2-3, with D possibly being TRBD2 (6 bases). The CDR3 sequence is 17 residues long. Per the germline V gene, CDR1 is MNHNS and CDR2 is SASEGT. Between the trimmed V and J ends, which lost 3 bases and 8 bases, there was a span of 24 bases. As DNA, the CDR3 is TGTGCCAGCAGTGAGCGACTAGTAGGACCGCTATTTGGTACGCAGTATTTT. Its translation is CASSERLVGPLFGTQYF.

J is TRBJ1-6 and V is TRBV5-1, with 7 bases identical to TRBD1. V gave up 4 bases and J gave up 7 bases; unmatched junction bases: 8. Germline assignment: CDR1 SGHRS and CDR2 YFSETQ. This CDR3 is built from 15 residues. The CDR3 DNA follows: TGCGCCAGCAGCCAAATGGGACAGCCAAATTCACCCCTCCACTTT. Protein product: CASSQMGQPNSPLHF. The entire variable domain, with the rest obtained from reference TRBV5-1 and TRBJ1-6, is as follows: KAGVTQTPRYLIKTRGQQVTLSCSPISGHRSVSWYQQTPGQGLQFLFEYFSETQRNKGNFPGRFSGRQFSNSRSEMNVSTLELGDSALYLCASSQMGQPNSPLHFGNGTRLTVT.

This clone was found a few times. V and J are TRBV7-6 and TRBJ2-2, with 8 bases that match TRBD1. With V trimmed by 5 bases and J by 4 bases, 9 bases remained unmatched. This CDR3 is built from 16 residues. Germline lookup yields CDR1 SGHVS and CDR2 FNYEAQ. CDR3 in DNA: TGTGCCAGCAGCCGAGGGACAGGCGTCTTCACCGGGGAGCTGTTTTTT. It encodes CASSRGTGVFTGELFF.

This clone appeared a single time. This chain joins TRBV4-1 and TRBJ1-2, with 8 bases matching TRBD1. J was trimmed by 7 bases and V by 1 base; bases with no gene match: 14. The CDR3 runs to 17 residues. Germline CDR1 MGHRA, CDR2 YSYEKL. The CDR3 reads CASSQGLIRGQRCGYTF. The CDR3 coding sequence is TGCGCCAGCAGCCAAGGTCTCATCAGGGGGCAGAGGTGTGGCTACACCTTC.

The gene calls are TRBV5-4 and TRBJ1-1; tentatively, D is TRBD1 (6 bases). In germline, CDR1 is SGHNT, CDR2 YYREEE (reference sequence). V lost 1 base and J lost 1, with 11 bases in between. The CDR3 length is 15 residues. CDR3 amino acids: CASSLRKTGNTEAFF. The CDR3 nucleotides are TGTGCCAGCAGCTTGAGAAAGACAGGGAACACTGAAGCTTTCTTT.

V gene TRBV4-1 combines with J gene TRBJ2-2; D may be TRBD2 (6 bases). The germline V gene has CDR1 MGHRA and CDR2 YSYEKL. This CDR3 region has 15 residues. V dropped 5 bases and J dropped 6 bases, with 16 bases sitting between them. CDR3 in amino acids: CASSSPRGEAGELFF. Here the CDR3 DNA reads TGCGCCAGCAGCTCGCCCCGTGGGGAGGCCGGGGAGCTGTTTTTT.

The rearrangement uses TRBV9 and TRBJ1-4; D possibly corresponds to TRBD1 (5 bases). The germline V gene encodes CDR1 SGDLS and CDR2 YYNGEE. This CDR3 has 17 amino acids. Trimming removed 4 bases from V and 7 bases from J, with 23 bases in between. The CDR3 loop reads CASSFDPQAPRSEKLFF. In DNA, the CDR3 is TGTGCCAGCAGCTTCGACCCACAGGCTCCGCGGAGTGAAAAACTGTTTTTT.

The V call is TRBV5-4, the J call TRBJ2-1, with 9 nucleotides matching TRBD1. The V and J ends lost 4 bases and 6 bases, in that order; junction bases with no gene match: 5. Germline V CDR1 and CDR2: SGHNT, YYREEE (reference sequence). This CDR3 comprises 14 residues. The CDR3 DNA reads TGTGCCAGCAGCCGGGACAGGGTGGGCAATGAGCAGTTCTTC. Translating it yields CASSRDRVGNEQFF.

V gene TRBV5-6 combines with J gene TRBJ1-4; no firm D call. The germline gives CDR1 SGHDT, CDR2 YYEEEE. The CDR3 extends over 14 amino acids. V was trimmed by 2 bases and J by 8 bases, leaving 13 bases between them. The CDR3 spells CASSFTRPGEKLFF. CDR3 coding DNA: TGTGCCAGCAGCTTTACAAGGCCGGGGGAAAAACTGTTTTTT.

This clone was recorded once. The V call is TRBV6-6, the J call TRBJ1-2; unclear D gene. The CDR3 covers 14 residues. The germline gives CDR1 MNHNY, CDR2 SVGAGI (reference sequence). V gave up 0 bases and J gave up 4 bases, with 9 bases separating them. In DNA, the CDR3 is TGTGCCAGCAGTTACTCGGTGAGGCCCTATGGCTACACCTTC. Translated: CASSYSVRPYGYTF.

This rearrangement joins TRBV6-6 to TRBJ1-5; D may be TRBD1 (5 bases). This CDR3 is 16 amino acids long. V gave up 6 bases and J gave up 5 bases, with 20 bases separating them. Germline CDR1 and CDR2: MNHNY and SVGAGI (reference sequence). The CDR3 loop reads CASSRVLRGSDQPQHF. The CDR3 DNA is TGTGCCAGCAGCAGGGTTCTAAGGGGCAGTGATCAGCCCCAGCATTTT.

The chain is built from TRBV7-9 and TRBJ2-1; 7 positions match TRBD2. Germline lookup yields CDR1 SEHNR and CDR2 FQNEAQ (reference sequence). This CDR3 has 15 amino acids. With V trimmed by 2 bases and J by 5 bases, 6 bases remained unmatched. The CDR3 nucleotides are TGTGCCAGCAGCTTATTGGGGGAGGGCCACAATGAGCAGTTCTTC. It specifies CASSLLGEGHNEQFF.

This clone turned up a few times. The CDR3 region is CASSREALGGDYGYTF. The CDR3, as DNA: TGTGCCAGCAGCCGAGAGGCACTGGGGGGGGACTATGGCTACACCTTC. The rearrangement joins TRBV7-9 to TRBJ1-2; possible D gene TRBD1, 5 bases. Trimming left V 5 bases short and J 3 bases short, with 19 bases between. The CDR3 has 16 residues. Germline CDR1 and CDR2: SEHNR and FQNEAQ (reference sequence).

The chain employs TRBV7-9 and TRBJ2-7; TRBD1 is a possible D gene (5 bases). CDR1 is SEHNR, CDR2 FQNEAQ, per germline (reference sequence). The CDR3 extends over 14 amino acids. V lost 4 bases, J lost 3 bases, and 13 bases lay in between. CDR3 residues: CASSWAGPSYEQYF. DNA for the CDR3: TGTGCCAGCAGCTGGGCAGGGCCCAGCTACGAGCAGTACTTC.

This clone has just one count. This chain uses TRBV7-8 with TRBJ2-5; a weak D match, TRBD2 (5 bases). V lost 3 bases, J lost 5 bases, and 16 bases lay in between. Germline V gives CDR1 SGHVS, CDR2 FQNEAQ. The length of the CDR3 is 15 residues. The chain's CDR3 is CASSFRGMGRETQYF. The CDR3 region has the DNA TGTGCCAGCAGCTTCCGGGGAATGGGTCGGGAGACCCAGTACTTC.

CDR3 in DNA: TGTGCCAGCAGCCGGACAGGGTCTTCTGAAGCTTTCTTT. Residues: CASSRTGSSEAFF. The chain recombines TRBV5-4 with TRBJ1-1; the match to TRBD1 covers 8 bases. The V gene end was trimmed by 4 bases and the J gene end by 6 bases; junction bases not matched to a gene: 5. Germline assignment: CDR1 SGHNT and CDR2 YYREEE (reference sequence). The CDR3 is 13 residues long. The full variable domain, its missing parts supplied by reference TRBV5-4 and TRBJ1-1, is ETGVTQSPTHLIKTRGQQVTLRCSSQSGHNTVSWYQQALGQGPQFIFQYYREEENGRGNFPPRFSGLQFPNYSSELNVNALELDDSALYLCASSRTGSSEAFFGQGTRLTVV.

Here the CDR3 reads CASSEYGLFGTGELFF. CDR3 bases: TGTGCCAGCAGTGAATATGGGCTCTTTGGCACCGGGGAGCTGTTTTTT. The rearrangement joins TRBV25-1 to TRBJ2-2; D gene unclear. In germline, CDR1 is MGHDK, CDR2 SYGVNS. V gave up 0 bases and J gave up 4 bases, with 12 bases separating them. The CDR3 runs to 16 residues.

V usage is TRBV27 and J usage is TRBJ2-7; D may be TRBD1 (5 bases). The V end was cut by 3 bases, the J end by 2 bases, with 11 bases between. From germline, CDR1 is MNHEY and CDR2 SMNVEV (reference sequence). This CDR3 region has 14 residues. CDR3 coding DNA: TGTGCCAGCAGTTTTTCTGGGGCGGCCTACGAGCAGTACTTC. Protein sequence: CASSFSGAAYEQYF.

The chain is built from TRBV2 and TRBJ2-5; tentatively, D is TRBD2 (6 bases). This CDR3 region has 13 residues. CDR1 is SNHLY, CDR2 FYNNEI, per germline. V lost 8 bases and J 5 bases, leaving 15 bases between the germline ends. The CDR3 sequence is CASDAGSGETQYF. DNA for the CDR3: TGTGCCAGCGACGCGGGGTCAGGCGAGACCCAGTACTTC.

This rearrangement joins TRBV15 to TRBJ2-1, with a weak D call TRBD1 (5 bases). Germline CDR1 and CDR2: LNHNV and YYDKDF (reference sequence). This CDR3 has 16 amino acids. V was pared by 9 bases and J by 0 bases, with 18 bases between. For the CDR3, the DNA is TGTGCCACTGTATCTACAGGCCCGAGCTCCTACAATGAGCAGTTCTTC. It yields the protein CATVSTGPSSYNEQFF.

The chain uses TRBV6-5 and TRBJ1-1; 7 nucleotides match TRBD1. J lost 0 bases, V lost 5 bases, and 3 bases had no gene match. The CDR3 loop spans 14 amino acids. Germline loops: CDR1 MNHEY, CDR2 SVGAGI. The CDR3 region has the DNA TGTGCCAGCAGTGGGACAGCCTTGAACACTGAAGCTTTCTTT. This translates into CASSGTALNTEAFF.

The chain couples TRBV19 to TRBJ2-7, with D perhaps TRBD2 (6 bases). V gave up 3 bases and J gave up 0 bases, with 24 bases separating them. Germline loops: CDR1 LNHDA, CDR2 SQIVND (reference sequence). The length of the CDR3 is 19 residues. CDR3 sequence reads: CASSILIAVGGVGSYEQYF. DNA for the CDR3: TGTGCCAGTAGTATCCTAATCGCGGTCGGCGGGGTGGGCTCCTACGAGCAGTACTTC.